Included here is one T cell receptor (beta chain) sequence, with context. Its target is unknown. The record originates from a study of blood T cells in healthy people across ages. Overall study findings and caveats: Age brought a roughly linear fall in TCR beta diversity measured per million T cells. When one million T cells were used, diversity estimates were thought to be underestimates.

The CDR3 totals 13 residues. Germline loops: CDR1 DFQATT, CDR2 SNEGSKA (reference sequence). Trimming cost V 4 bases and J 6 bases; bases outside gene matches: 7. Primers used in a second PCR of about 6 to 12 cycles were a sample-barcoded 5' primer and a J-beta primer mix. TCRdb redid the calling of the 5' RACE reads with MiXCR, one entry per CDR3 protein. The sample has about 1.6 million distinct CDR3 sequences; around 36% are singletons. Input material: blood. The TCR sequence derives from a woman between 25 and 40 years old in good health. V and J are TRBV20-1 and TRBJ2-3; 7 bases map to TRBD2. CDR3 amino acids: CSAILAIYDTQYF. In nucleotides, the CDR3 is TGCAGTGCTATACTAGCGATCTACGATACGCAGTATTTT.